These 29 T cell receptor beta chains came from one sample sequenced in a study of blood T cell repertoires in COVID-19 (dated by TCRdb to the early 2020s). Preparation of the library involved the immunoSEQ multiplex PCR assay. This is the immuneACCESS table as TCRdb keeps it, with only in-frame sequences that have V and J called. A part of the clones is gone; compared with another copy, unresolved V genes explain less than half, and the rest is unexplained. This sample holds about 220,000 clones; about 88% were observed only once. 1.9% of the sample is taken by the ten largest. The specimen was peripheral blood. These receptors originate from a man aged 35-49 years with active or convalescent COVID-19.

Many counts were recorded for this clone. Other DNA sequences within the sample encode an identical CDR3. This rearrangement joins TRBV27 to TRBJ2-7, with 9 bases that match TRBD2. Germline trimming cut 2 bases from V and 4 bases from J; bases unmatched to any gene: 6. This CDR3 contains 15 residues. Germline lookup yields CDR1 MNHEY and CDR2 SMNVEV (reference sequence). The CDR3 DNA is TGTGCCAGCAGTTTAGCAGCGGGGGGATCGTACGAGCAGTACTTC. Protein sequence: CASSLAAGGSYEQYF.

This chain uses TRBV18 with TRBJ2-3; the D gene is possibly TRBD2 (6 bases). Germline-derived CDR1 and CDR2 are KGHSH and LQKENI. The V end was cut by 6 bases, the J end by 0 bases, with 13 bases between. The CDR3 spans 15 residues. The CDR3 coding sequence is TGTGCCAGCTCCTTAAAAGCGGGTAGCACAGATACGCAGTATTTT. Translating it yields CASSLKAGSTDTQYF. The complete variable domain, with remaining parts taken from reference TRBV18 and TRBJ2-3, reads NAGVMQNPRHLVRRRGQEARLRCSPMKGHSHVYWYRQLPEEGLKFMVYLQKENIIDESGMPKERFSAEFPKEGPSILRIQQVVRGDSAAYFCASSLKAGSTDTQYFGPGTRLTVL.

This chain's CDR3 is CASSLEALVVRAEAFF. The CDR3 DNA is TGTGCCAGCAGCTTAGAAGCTTTAGTGGTCAGGGCTGAAGCTTTCTTT. The chain has TRBV7-8 and TRBJ1-1; D might be TRBD1 (5 bases). Between the trimmed V and J ends, which lost 1 base and 6 bases, there was a span of 18 bases. The CDR3 has 16 residues. The germline gives CDR1 SGHVS, CDR2 FQNEAQ.

In its sample, this clone was seen a few times. This chain joins TRBV11-3 and TRBJ2-1; 8 bases are a match to TRBD2. Looked up from germline, CDR1 is SGHNT and CDR2 is YENEEA. V trimming: 5 bases; J trimming: 2 bases; junction bases outside the gene matches: 8. The CDR3 has 16 amino acids. The CDR3 coding sequence is TGTGCCAGCAGCCTCAGAGCTAGCGGGCCCTACAATGAGCAGTTCTTC. Amino acids: CASSLRASGPYNEQFF.

This clone appeared many times. The chain joins TRBV6-5 to TRBJ2-2; possible D gene TRBD1, 6 bases. Germline V lookup: CDR1 MNHEY, CDR2 SVGAGI. V was clipped by 7 bases and J by 6 bases, with 15 bases between them. The length of the CDR3 is 14 residues. Written as DNA, the CDR3 is TGTGCCAGCATCCTGGGGGCAGGGCCCGGGGAGCTGTTTTTT. Residues: CASILGAGPGELFF.

The genes are TRBV28 and TRBJ1-4; D unclear. Germline-derived CDR1 and CDR2 are MDHEN and SYDVKM. Trimming stripped 5 bases from V and 2 bases from J, with 15 bases between. There are 16 residues in the CDR3. CDR3 in amino acids: CASSLDPQSTNEKLFF. The CDR3 DNA sequence: TGTGCCAGCAGTCTCGACCCACAGTCGACTAATGAAAAACTGTTTTTT.

This CDR3 reads CASSSQGLLIYEQYF. CDR3 DNA sequence: TGTGCCAGCAGCTCTCAGGGACTGTTAATATACGAGCAGTACTTC. The genes are TRBV27 and TRBJ2-7, with a weak D call TRBD2 (6 bases). V lost 6 bases and J 4 bases, leaving 19 bases between the germline ends. Germline CDR1 and CDR2: MNHEY and SMNVEV (reference sequence). CDR3 length: 15 residues.

The genes are TRBV29-1 and TRBJ2-1; no clear D. Per germline, CDR1 SQVTM and CDR2 ANQGSEA. V lost 3 bases to trimming and J lost 4 bases, with 7 bases between them. The CDR3 covers 12 residues. The CDR3 DNA reads as TGCAGCGTTGATACAGTTTACAATGAGCAGTTCTTC. Residues: CSVDTVYNEQFF.

The chain recombines TRBV5-1 with TRBJ1-1; no firm D call. The CDR3 is 16 amino acids. Trimming cost V 3 bases and J 4 bases, with 19 bases left between them. Germline values: CDR1 SGHRS, CDR2 YFSETQ. The CDR3 spells CASSYLHDTLGTEAFF. The DNA for the CDR3 is TGCGCCAGCAGCTACCTTCATGACACCTTGGGCACTGAAGCTTTCTTT.

The CDR3 sequence is CASSPESRTDTQYF. The DNA for the CDR3 is TGTGCCAGCAGCCCGGAGTCACGCACAGATACGCAGTATTTT. The rearrangement uses TRBV9 and TRBJ2-3, with no clear D. CDR1 SGDLS and CDR2 YYNGEE come from the germline V gene. V lost 4 bases, J lost 1 base, and 10 bases lay in between. There are 14 residues in the CDR3.

The chain carries TRBV7-2 and TRBJ1-2; TRBD1 is a possible D gene (6 bases). Germline values: CDR1 SGHTA, CDR2 FQGNSA. The V and J ends lost 3 bases and 3 bases respectively, with 14 bases between them. The CDR3 runs to 15 residues. This CDR3 reads CASSLDSSRYYGYTF. CDR3 sequence (DNA): TGTGCCAGCAGCTTGGACAGCTCTAGGTACTATGGCTACACCTTC.

With respect to this clone: Other DNA variants within this sample encode the same CDR3. The chain is built from TRBV27 and TRBJ1-2; tentative D call: TRBD1 (6 bases). Germline values: CDR1 MNHEY, CDR2 SMNVEV (reference sequence). The CDR3 runs 12 residues. Trimming removed 0 bases from V and 8 bases from J, with 7 bases in between. CDR3 region: CASSLSGGGYTF. Here the CDR3 DNA reads TGTGCCAGCAGTTTATCAGGGGGAGGCTACACCTTC.

The rearrangement links TRBV6-6 to TRBJ1-1, with 10 bases identical to TRBD1. CDR3 size: 15 residues. Germline assignment: CDR1 MNHNY and CDR2 SVGAGI (reference sequence). V gave up 5 bases and J gave up 6 bases; unmatched junction bases: 9. CDR3 sequence: CASSIPGTGEPEAFF. As DNA, the CDR3 is TGTGCCAGCAGTATTCCCGGGACAGGGGAACCTGAAGCTTTCTTT.

The chain couples TRBV30 to TRBJ1-5; weak D call: TRBD1 (6 bases). The CDR3 runs 13 residues. V gave up 5 bases and J gave up 5 bases, with 13 bases separating them. Germline V gene lookup returns CDR1 GTSNPN and CDR2 SVGIG (reference sequence). The CDR3 spells CAWGRQDDQPQHF. The CDR3 bases are TGTGCCTGGGGTAGACAGGATGATCAGCCCCAGCATTTT. Full variable domain (missing parts from reference TRBV30 and TRBJ1-5): SQTIHQWPATLVQPVGSPLSLECTVEGTSNPNLYWYRQAAGRGLQLLFYSVGIGQISSEVPQNLSASRPQDRQFILSSKKLLLSDSGFYLCAWGRQDDQPQHFGDGTRLSIL.

This sequence joins TRBV2 and TRBJ1-1; D gene unclear. With 4 bases removed from V and 9 bases from J, the gap between germline ends came to 9 bases. Per the germline V gene, CDR1 is SNHLY and CDR2 is FYNNEI. This CDR3 is 11 amino acids long. The DNA for the CDR3 is TGTGCCAGCAGTGGAAGAACACAAGCTTTCTTT. It yields the protein CASSGRTQAFF. Drawing the rest from reference TRBV2 and TRBJ1-1, the complete variable domain is EPEVTQTPSHQVTQMGQEVILRCVPISNHLYFYWYRQILGQKVEFLVSFYNNEISEKSEIFDDQFSVERPDGSNFTLKIRSTKLEDSAMYFCASSGRTQAFFGQGTRLTVV.

The chain carries TRBV2 and TRBJ2-7; the D gene is possibly TRBD2 (6 bases). Trimming took 7 bases from V and 5 from J, leaving 9 bases between them. The CDR3 is 11 residues long. CDR1 SNHLY and CDR2 FYNNEI come from the germline V gene. In DNA, the CDR3 is TGTGCCAGCACCGGGAGCAACGAGCAGTACTTC. Amino acid sequence: CASTGSNEQYF.

The genes are TRBV4-1 and TRBJ2-5; 13 nucleotides match TRBD2. This CDR3 has 18 residues. Trimming took 2 bases from V and 3 from J; bases not matched to a gene: 9. Per the germline V gene, CDR1 is MGHRA and CDR2 is YSYEKL. The CDR3 region is CASSQHGPLAGGKETQYF. In DNA form, the CDR3 reads TGCGCCAGCAGCCAACATGGGCCACTAGCGGGGGGGAAAGAGACCCAGTACTTC.

This chain joins TRBV29-1 and TRBJ1-1; D ambiguous. In germline, CDR1 is SQVTM, CDR2 ANQGSEA. The CDR3 totals 14 residues. The V and J ends lost 0 bases and 0 bases respectively, with 8 bases between them. CDR3 residues: CSVEDTGMNTEAFF. As DNA, the CDR3 is TGCAGCGTTGAAGATACCGGGATGAACACTGAAGCTTTCTTT.

The V gene is TRBV7-8, the J gene TRBJ2-1; D is possibly TRBD2 (5 bases). CDR1 and CDR2 from the germline V gene are SGHVS and FQNEAQ. The CDR3 is 14 amino acids. The V end lost 4 bases, the J end lost 4 bases, and 11 bases lay between the germline ends. The CDR3 DNA follows: TGTGCCAGCAGCTCCCCGGACTCTTACAATGAGCAGTTCTTC. It specifies CASSSPDSYNEQFF.

In nucleotides, the CDR3 is TGTGCCACCAGTGTGCAGGGTTACGCCTATGGCTACACCTTC. Its translation: CATSVQGYAYGYTF. This chain links TRBV24-1 with TRBJ1-2; weak D call: TRBD1 (5 bases). The germline CDR1 and CDR2 sequences are KGHDR and SFDVKD. The CDR3 runs to 14 residues. The V and J ends lost 5 bases and 4 bases respectively, with 13 bases between them.

The V gene is TRBV9, the J gene TRBJ2-1, with D possibly matching TRBD2 (5 bases). V lost 4 bases to trimming and J lost 10 bases, with 15 bases between them. The CDR3 is 13 amino acids. Germline values: CDR1 SGDLS, CDR2 YYNGEE. The CDR3 nucleotides read TGTGCCAGCAGCCCCCGGTACGAGCGGGAGCAGTTCTTC. Amino acid sequence: CASSPRYEREQFF.

The rearrangement joins TRBV27 to TRBJ2-1; unclear D gene. The V end lost 5 bases, the J end lost 7 bases, and 12 bases lay between the germline ends. CDR1 and CDR2 from the germline V gene are MNHEY and SMNVEV (reference sequence). The CDR3 spans 13 residues. The CDR3 spells CASSPPNNNEQFF. For the CDR3, the DNA is TGTGCCAGCAGTCCCCCAAACAATAATGAGCAGTTCTTC.

Here the CDR3 reads CASSPDQVNQPQHF. CDR3 coding DNA: TGTGCCAGCTCACCAGACCAGGTAAATCAGCCCCAGCATTTT. The rearrangement uses TRBV18 and TRBJ1-5; D is ambiguous. The CDR3 runs 14 residues. Per germline, CDR1 KGHSH and CDR2 LQKENI. The ends were cut back, 2 bases at V and 4 bases at J, with 9 bases in the middle.

This chain uses TRBV21-1 with TRBJ1-2. TRBV21-1 is flagged as a pseudogene. The CDR3 covers 12 residues. CDR3 residues: CASSKKSYGYTF. The CDR3, as DNA: TGTGCCAGCAGCAAAAAGAGCTATGGCTACACCTTC.

This rearrangement joins TRBV29-1 to TRBJ1-5; possible D gene TRBD1, 6 bases. The V gene lost 7 bases and the J gene lost 0 bases, with 13 bases spanning the gap. Germline loops: CDR1 SQVTM, CDR2 ANQGSEA. This CDR3 region has 14 residues. CDR3 sequence (DNA): TGCAGCGCAGCACAGGGCAATAGCAATCAGCCCCAGCATTTT. Protein sequence: CSAAQGNSNQPQHF. Complete variable domain (other parts from reference TRBV29-1 and TRBJ1-5): SAVISQKPSRDICQRGTSLTIQCQVDSQVTMMFWYRQQPGQSLTLIATANQGSEATYESGFVIDKFPISRPNLTFSTLTVSNMSPEDSSIYLCSAAQGNSNQPQHFGDGTRLSIL.

CDR3 amino acids: CASSLQGEDSPLHF. The CDR3 nucleotides read TGTGCCAGCAGCTTACAGGGTGAGGATTCACCCCTCCACTTT. The gene calls are TRBV7-9 and TRBJ1-6; TRBD1 might be the D (5 bases). The CDR3 has 14 residues. With 2 bases removed from V and 8 bases from J, the gap between germline ends came to 10 bases. CDR1 is SEHNR, CDR2 FQNEAQ, per germline (reference sequence).

This clone was picked up many times. Other nucleotide sequences from this sample produce the same CDR3. The genes are TRBV3-1 (or the pseudogene TRBV3-2) and TRBJ2-1, with D hard to call. V shed 0 bases and J shed 0 bases, with 6 bases lying between them. The germline gives CDR1 LGHDT, CDR2 YNNKEL (reference sequence). The CDR3 is made up of 15 amino acids. DNA for the CDR3: TGTGCCAGCAGCCAAGATAGGAGCTCCTACAATGAGCAGTTCTTC. This gives the protein CASSQDRSSYNEQFF.

This rearrangement joins TRBV6-4 to TRBJ2-2, with a tentative D call TRBD2 (6 bases). V was cut by 0 bases and J by 5 bases, with 22 bases left in between. The germline gives CDR1 MRHNA, CDR2 SNTAGT. This CDR3 has 19 residues. CDR3 sequence (DNA): TGTGCCAGCAGTGACTCGTGGGCGGCATTCGCGGGAACAACCGGGGAGCTGTTTTTT. It specifies CASSDSWAAFAGTTGELFF.

V gene TRBV28 combines with J gene TRBJ2-2; D is ambiguous. Germline V lookup: CDR1 MDHEN, CDR2 SYDVKM. This CDR3 region has 14 residues. The V end was cut by 5 bases, the J end by 3 bases, with 10 bases between. CDR3 sequence reads: CASSRNRDTGELFF. DNA of the CDR3: TGTGCCAGCAGTCGCAACAGAGACACCGGGGAGCTGTTTTTT.